This passage covers 23 T cell receptor beta chains from one sample sequenced in a study of T cells in localized non-small cell lung cancer. Libraries were prepared by immunoSEQ multiplex PCR; TCRdb keeps only in-frame clonotypes and omits some of them. The data contain roughly 34,000 clones, 78% of them singletons. The sample was peripheral blood, taken before any cancer treatment. Source of these receptors: a male donor at least 60 years old with stage II squamous cell lung carcinoma.

This sequence joins TRBV25-1 and TRBJ2-2; a weak D match, TRBD2 (5 bases). Looked up from germline, CDR1 is MGHDK and CDR2 is SYGVNS. CDR3 size: 17 residues. The V end lost 2 bases, the J end lost 2 bases, and 15 bases lay between the germline ends. In nucleotides, the CDR3 is TGTGCCAGCAGTGAACCGACTACCTACCCAAACACCGGGGAGCTGTTTTTT. Amino acids: CASSEPTTYPNTGELFF.

This chain joins TRBV6-1 and TRBJ1-4, with 7 bases that match TRBD1. The CDR3 consists of 13 residues. CDR1 and CDR2 from the germline V gene are MNHNS and SASEGT. V dropped 3 bases and J dropped 12; count of bases not matched to a gene: 7. The CDR3 protein is CASSDEPGGELFF. CDR3 in DNA: TGTGCCAGCAGTGACGAGCCAGGGGGGGAACTGTTTTTT.

This clone has only a few counts. The chain uses TRBV10-3 and TRBJ2-5; D is ambiguous. This CDR3 comprises 16 residues. CDR1 is ENHRY, CDR2 SYGVKD, per germline. V lost 0 bases to trimming and J lost 2 bases, with 13 bases between them. The CDR3 spells CAISESQVFRQETQYF. The CDR3 nucleotides are TGTGCCATCAGTGAGTCGCAGGTTTTTAGGCAAGAGACCCAGTACTTC.

The chain is built from TRBV28 and TRBJ1-1; D gene unclear. Looked up from germline, CDR1 is MDHEN and CDR2 is SYDVKM. Trimming cost V 5 bases and J 3 bases, with 16 bases left between them. The CDR3 runs 15 residues. Here the CDR3 reads CASSLTLGGDTEAFF. DNA for the CDR3: TGTGCCAGCAGTCTTACCCTCGGTGGGGACACTGAAGCTTTCTTT.

The CDR3 DNA sequence: TGTGCCAGCAGCTTAGGCAGGGCCGAAGAGACCCAGTACTTC. Translated, it gives CASSLGRAEETQYF. This chain connects TRBV7-8 to TRBJ2-5; TRBD1 might be the D (5 bases). This CDR3 spans 14 amino acids. V shed 1 base and J shed 3 bases, with 9 bases lying between them. Per germline, CDR1 SGHVS and CDR2 FQNEAQ.

V gene TRBV7-9 combines with J gene TRBJ2-7; possible D gene TRBD1, 5 bases. Germline values: CDR1 SEHNR, CDR2 FQNEAQ (reference sequence). Trimming left V 2 bases short and J 0 bases short, with 8 bases between. CDR3 length equals 14 residues. CDR3 sequence reads: CASSLSDSSYEQYF. The CDR3 bases are TGTGCCAGCAGCTTAAGTGACAGCTCCTACGAGCAGTACTTC.

The chain couples TRBV19 to TRBJ2-6; 8 bases fit TRBD1. This CDR3 has 18 residues. Per the germline V gene, CDR1 is LNHDA and CDR2 is SQIVND (reference sequence). V shed 9 bases and J 0 bases; nucleotides not matched to a gene: 13. This chain's CDR3 is CASEGGQASFSGANVLTF. CDR3 DNA: TGTGCCAGCGAGGGGGGACAGGCTTCTTTCTCTGGGGCCAACGTCCTGACTTTC. The full variable domain, in which reference TRBV19 and TRBJ2-6 provide the parts outside the CDR3, is DGGITQSPKYLFRKEGQNVTLSCEQNLNHDAMYWYRQDPGQGLRLIYYSQIVNDFQKGDIAEGYSVSREKKESFPLTVTSAQKNPTAFYLCASEGGQASFSGANVLTFGAGSRLTVL.

J is TRBJ2-4 and V is TRBV19, with TRBD1 matching over 7 bases. CDR1 LNHDA and CDR2 SQIVND come from the germline V gene (reference sequence). CDR3 length: 15 residues. V dropped 5 bases and J dropped 1; count of bases not matched to a gene: 5. The CDR3 reads CASSEGAVAKNIQYF. The CDR3 region has the DNA TGTGCCAGTAGTGAGGGGGCTGTGGCCAAAAACATTCAGTACTTC.

This rearrangement joins TRBV4-2 to TRBJ1-1, with a tentative D call TRBD1 (5 bases). The CDR3 loop spans 14 amino acids. Germline lookup yields CDR1 LGHNA and CDR2 YNFKEQ. Trimming stripped 4 bases from V and 2 bases from J, with 11 bases between. The DNA of the CDR3 is TGTGCCAGCAGCCTATTGACAGATAACACTGAAGCTTTCTTT. The encoded protein is CASSLLTDNTEAFF.

The gene calls are TRBV25-1 and TRBJ2-5; D is perhaps TRBD1 or TRBD2 (5 bases each). CDR3 length: 14 residues. CDR1 and CDR2 from the germline V gene are MGHDK and SYGVNS. Trimming removed 1 base from V and 5 bases from J, with 11 bases in between. The CDR3 here is CASSESAGTETQYF. The CDR3 nucleotides are TGTGCCAGCAGTGAATCGGCAGGGACGGAGACCCAGTACTTC.

This clone was counted a few times. The chain has TRBV19 and TRBJ1-2; the match to TRBD1 covers 8 bases. CDR3 length equals 15 residues. The germline CDR1 and CDR2 sequences are LNHDA and SQIVND (reference sequence). The J segment lost 3 bases and the V segment lost 6 bases, leaving 9 bases of the junction unmatched. CDR3 bases: TGTGCCAGTAGCGACGGGACAGGACCATACTATGGCTACACCTTC. Encoded protein: CASSDGTGPYYGYTF.

V is TRBV2 and J is TRBJ1-1; D is perhaps TRBD1 (6 bases). V was shortened by 8 bases and J by 7 bases, with 23 bases between the two germline ends. This CDR3 is 15 amino acids long. Germline values: CDR1 SNHLY, CDR2 FYNNEI. Here the CDR3 reads CASRPSGQPALEAFF. CDR3 nucleotide sequence: TGTGCCAGCCGCCCTTCAGGACAGCCTGCCCTTGAAGCTTTCTTT.

The rearrangement links TRBV7-9 to TRBJ1-1; no clear D gene. Trimming took 5 bases from V and 1 from J, leaving 8 bases between them. From germline, CDR1 is SEHNR and CDR2 FQNEAQ (reference sequence). There are 13 residues in the CDR3. The CDR3 is CASSGQQNTEAFF. CDR3 nucleotide sequence: TGTGCCAGCAGCGGGCAGCAGAACACTGAAGCTTTCTTT.

The V gene is TRBV7-9, the J gene TRBJ2-7; 8 bases line up with TRBD2. The CDR3 totals 14 residues. J gave up 3 bases and V 4 bases, and 5 bases lay outside the gene matches. Germline V gene data show CDR1 as SEHNR and CDR2 as FQNEAQ (reference sequence). This chain's CDR3 is CASSSTSGGYEQYF. The CDR3 DNA sequence: TGTGCCAGCAGCTCCACTAGCGGAGGCTACGAGCAGTACTTC.

This chain uses TRBV6-1 with TRBJ2-3; 10 bases map to TRBD2. Germline assignment: CDR1 MNHNS and CDR2 SASEGT. The V and J ends lost 3 bases and 2 bases, in that order; junction bases with no gene match: 2. The CDR3 is made up of 15 amino acids. The CDR3 nucleotides are TGTGCCAGCAGTGATACTAGCGGGATCACAGATACGCAGTATTTT. This translates into CASSDTSGITDTQYF.

J is TRBJ1-5 and V is TRBV28; D not resolved. Germline CDR1 MDHEN, CDR2 SYDVKM. The CDR3 covers 14 residues. Trimming cost V 7 bases and J 6 bases, with 16 bases left between them. CDR3 DNA sequence: TGTGCCAGCACCTCGGGTAGGGAAGGTCAGCCCCAGCATTTT. Encoded protein: CASTSGREGQPQHF.

The rearrangement joins TRBV27 to TRBJ1-4; D call uncertain. This CDR3 has 16 amino acids. With 5 bases removed from V and 0 bases from J, the gap between germline ends came to 13 bases. CDR1 and CDR2 (germline): MNHEY, SMNVEV (reference sequence). DNA of the CDR3: TGTGCCAGCAGTCCGTATGCGTTGTCAACTAATGAAAAACTGTTTTTT. Translating it yields CASSPYALSTNEKLFF.

The chain employs TRBV6-1 and TRBJ2-7; weak D call: TRBD1 (5 bases). Germline CDR1 and CDR2: MNHNS and SASEGT. This CDR3 contains 11 residues. The V end lost 8 bases, the J end lost 6 bases, and 11 bases lay between the germline ends. CDR3 sequence (DNA): TGTGCCAGCTCTCAGGGTTCCGAGCAGTACTTC. It codes for CASSQGSEQYF.

The chain has TRBV19 and TRBJ1-3; D gene unclear. Germline V CDR1 and CDR2: LNHDA, SQIVND (reference sequence). The CDR3 contains 12 residues. V lost 10 bases and J 0 bases, leaving 7 bases between the germline ends. CDR3 sequence (DNA): TGTGCCACCGAAGGCTCTGGAAACACCATATATTTT. This translates into CATEGSGNTIYF. Full variable domain (rest looked up from reference TRBV19 and TRBJ1-3): DGGITQSPKYLFRKEGQNVTLSCEQNLNHDAMYWYRQDPGQGLRLIYYSQIVNDFQKGDIAEGYSVSREKKESFPLTVTSAQKNPTAFYLCATEGSGNTIYFGEGSWLTVV.

This clone has only a few counts. V is TRBV30 and J is TRBJ2-1; a possible D gene is TRBD1 (6 bases). Trimming removed 8 bases from V and 4 bases from J, with 12 bases in between. The germline gives CDR1 GTSNPN, CDR2 SVGIG (reference sequence). This CDR3 region has 12 residues. Here the CDR3 reads CAGSQGYNEQFF. Written as DNA, the CDR3 is TGTGCCGGCTCACAGGGATACAATGAGCAGTTCTTC.

The chain recombines TRBV21-1 with TRBJ2-3; whether TRBD1, the table's D call, matches the DNA was not checked. TRBV21-1 represents a pseudogene. The CDR3 length is 18 residues. The DNA of the CDR3 is TGTGCCAGCAGCAAAAGGGCTGTAGGGGGCGGGGGCACAGATACGCAGTATTTT. It specifies CASSKRAVGGGGTDTQYF.

There are a few counts of this clone. V is TRBV30 and J is TRBJ2-1; 10 bases agree with TRBD2. The CDR3 loop spans 16 amino acids. Germline-derived CDR1 and CDR2 are GTSNPN and SVGIG (reference sequence). Losses at the gene ends were 1 base for V and 6 bases for J; bases not matched to a gene: 9. The CDR3 protein is CAWSETSGKISNEQFF. CDR3 nucleotides: TGTGCCTGGAGTGAAACTAGCGGGAAAATTAGCAATGAGCAGTTCTTC.

In its sample, this clone was seen once. The chain couples TRBV7-9 to TRBJ2-2; D possibly corresponds to TRBD1 (6 bases). The CDR3 spans 14 residues. CDR1 and CDR2 from the germline V gene are SEHNR and FQNEAQ (reference sequence). Trimming stripped 3 bases from V and 4 bases from J, with 9 bases between. The CDR3 protein is CASSLQQGTGELFF. The CDR3 nucleotides are TGTGCCAGCAGCTTGCAACAGGGCACCGGGGAGCTGTTTTTT.